These 5 T cell receptor beta chains came from one sample sequenced in a study of shared clonotypes between healthy human individuals. The repertoire was sequenced with immunoSEQ multiplex PCR; TCRdb's copy has only in-frame clones and lacks some. The sample shows 1 million to 1.2 million clones, around 77% of them seen only once. The source material was memory CD4+ T cells from PBMCs. Documented subset: CD45RA-negative fraction. These receptors were collected from a man younger than 35 in good health. Some clones in this sample may be carry-over from other donors' samples.

The chain joins TRBV19 to TRBJ2-2, with 8 positions matching TRBD1. This CDR3 has 16 residues. The germline gives CDR1 LNHDA, CDR2 SQIVND (reference sequence). Trimming cost V 7 bases and J 4 bases; bases outside gene matches: 11. CDR3 residues: CASKVGTGASTGELFF. CDR3 nucleotides: TGTGCCAGTAAGGTAGGGACAGGCGCCTCCACCGGGGAGCTGTTTTTT.

This clone is a singleton in its sample. The rearrangement links TRBV13 to TRBJ2-2, with 12 nucleotides matching TRBD2. The CDR3 loop spans 17 amino acids. V shed 4 bases, J shed 7 bases, and the junction held 10 bases outside the gene matches. Looked up from germline, CDR1 is PRHDT and CDR2 is FYEKMQ (reference sequence). CDR3 amino acids: CASSSRTSGTRIGELFF. CDR3 sequence (DNA): TGTGCCAGCAGCTCTCGGACTAGCGGGACCCGAATCGGGGAGCTGTTTTTT.

This clone was detected only a few times. J is TRBJ1-2 and V is TRBV14; possible D gene TRBD1, 6 bases. CDR1 is SGHDN and CDR2 is FVKESK in the germline V gene. CDR3 length: 14 amino acids. V lost 4 bases to trimming and J lost 3 bases, with 12 bases between them. The CDR3 nucleotides read TGTGCCAGCAGCCCCACGACAGGCCACTATGGCTACACCTTC. Translating it yields CASSPTTGHYGYTF.

This chain uses TRBV29-1 with TRBJ2-1, with D perhaps TRBD2 (5 bases). V gave up 5 bases and J gave up 2 bases, with 13 bases separating them. CDR3 length: 14 amino acids. CDR1 SQVTM and CDR2 ANQGSEA come from the germline V gene. CDR3 coding DNA: TGCAGCGTTCGCGGAGGCGGAGCCTACAATGAGCAGTTCTTC. It yields the protein CSVRGGGAYNEQFF.

Only one count was recorded for this clone. The chain joins TRBV7-9 to TRBJ2-2, with TRBD1 matching over 11 bases. After removal of 5 bases from V and 7 bases from J, the junction contained 12 bases not matched to a gene. Per the germline V gene, CDR1 is SEHNR and CDR2 is FQNEAQ (reference sequence). The CDR3 is 17 amino acids. The DNA of the CDR3 is TGTGCCAGCAGCCCCCAGGACAGGGGGCGCGGGATCGGGGAGCTGTTTTTT. This translates into CASSPQDRGRGIGELFF.